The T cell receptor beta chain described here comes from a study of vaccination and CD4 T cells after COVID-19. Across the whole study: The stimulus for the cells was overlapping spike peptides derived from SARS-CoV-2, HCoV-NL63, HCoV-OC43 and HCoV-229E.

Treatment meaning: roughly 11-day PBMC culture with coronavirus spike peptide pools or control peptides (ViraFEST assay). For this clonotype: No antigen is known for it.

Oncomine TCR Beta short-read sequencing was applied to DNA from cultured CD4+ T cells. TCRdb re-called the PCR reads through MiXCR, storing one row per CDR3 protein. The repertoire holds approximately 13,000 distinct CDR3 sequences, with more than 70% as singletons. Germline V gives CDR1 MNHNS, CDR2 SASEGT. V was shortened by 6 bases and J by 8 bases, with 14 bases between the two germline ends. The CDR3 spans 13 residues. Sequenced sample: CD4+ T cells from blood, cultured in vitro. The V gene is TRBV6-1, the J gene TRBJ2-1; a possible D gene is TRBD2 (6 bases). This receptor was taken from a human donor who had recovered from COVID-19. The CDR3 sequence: CASRRDLRDEQFF. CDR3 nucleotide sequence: TGTGCCAGCAGGCGGGACCTCCGCGATGAGCAGTTCTTC.